The clone carrying this T cell receptor (beta chain) was picked up a small number of times. One entry per CDR3 protein results from TCRdb running MiXCR on the 5' RACE reads. Of approximately 600,000 distinct CDR3 sequences listed, roughly 9.5% are singletons. This entry comes from a study of identical twins. The germline V gene encodes CDR1 MNHEY and CDR2 SVGAGI. This CDR3 is built from 16 residues. V was pared by 4 bases and J by 4 bases, with 10 bases of the junction left unmatched. These data are also associated with another study on yellow fever vaccine responses in identical twins.

The receptor was isolated from a woman in her late teens or twenties in good health. The rearrangement uses TRBV6-5 and TRBJ2-5; 9 nucleotides match TRBD1. Material: PBMCs. The CDR3 protein is CASSLTGTGTPETQYF. For the CDR3, the DNA is TGTGCCAGCAGTTTAACCGGGACAGGGACCCCAGAGACCCAGTACTTC.